What follows are 8 T cell receptor beta chains derived from one specimen sequenced in a study of glioma-infiltrating T cells. Using RNA template, CDR3s of TCR alpha and beta were amplified with iRepertoire arm-PCR. MiXCR, applied by TCRdb to the multiplex PCR reads, yields one record per CDR3 protein. The profile shows more than 350,000 distinct CDR3 sequences, roughly two fifths of them singletons. Material for sequencing was glioma tissue, nonneoplastic brain tissue, or PBMCs (not recorded which). The receptors derive from a human donor with low-grade glioma or glioblastoma, undergoing nonglioma brain surgery, or in good health (not recorded which).

In regard to this clonotype: Given a much more abundant clone one base away, this may be a read error. V usage is TRBV10-2 and J usage is TRBJ2-3; 7 bases are a match to TRBD2. The CDR3 length is 14 residues. CDR1 WSHSY and CDR2 SAAADI come from the germline V gene. The CDR3 protein is CAVAATSLTDTQYF. Here the CDR3 DNA reads TGTGCCGTTGCCGCGACTAGCCTGACAGATACGCAGTATTTT.

There are many counts of this clonotype. The J gene is TRBJ1-1, the V gene TRBV4-1; TRBD1 is a possible D gene (5 bases). Trimming removed 1 base at V and 5 bases at J, with 8 bases between. The CDR3 totals 13 residues. CDR1 and CDR2 (germline): MGHRA, YSYEKL. CDR3 nucleotide sequence: TGCGCCAGCAGCCAAGGGGGCCGTACTGAAGCTTTCTTT. Translation gives CASSQGGRTEAFF.

This clonotype occurred many times. The chain joins TRBV6-1 to TRBJ1-2; D uncertain. CDR1 MNHNS and CDR2 SASEGT come from the germline V gene. V shed 5 bases and J shed 7 bases, with 17 bases lying between them. The CDR3 is 14 amino acids. CDR3 in DNA: TGTGCCAGCAGTTCCAGGTCTTGGGGATCTGGCTACACCTTC. It translates to CASSSRSWGSGYTF.

This clonotype was observed a handful of times. The V gene is TRBV7-8, the J gene TRBJ2-1; 7 bases map to TRBD2. The CDR3 extends over 16 amino acids. Germline lookup yields CDR1 SGHVS and CDR2 FQNEAQ. J gave up 3 bases and V 6 bases, and 11 bases lay outside the gene matches. The CDR3 nucleotides are TGTGCCAGCAGTTCCGAAGCGGGAAGTGGCTACAATGAGCAGTTCTTC. It yields the protein CASSSEAGSGYNEQFF.

This clonotype appeared a few times. V and J are TRBV6-1 and TRBJ2-3, with D tentatively TRBD2 (6 bases). V was shortened by 6 bases and J by 0 bases, with 13 bases between the two germline ends. This CDR3 region has 15 residues. CDR1 and CDR2 (germline): MNHNS, SASEGT. CDR3: CASRLRSGSTDTQYF. CDR3 DNA: TGTGCCAGCAGACTAAGGAGCGGGAGCACAGATACGCAGTATTTT.

A word on this clonotype: Given a much more abundant clone one base away, this may be a read error. The chain carries TRBV20-1 and TRBJ1-5, with D unresolved. Trimming removed 2 bases at V and 7 bases at J, with 9 bases between. Germline V lookup: CDR1 DFQATT, CDR2 SNEGSKA (reference sequence). The CDR3 covers 12 residues. The CDR3 DNA reads as TGCAGTGCTAGAAAGGGATCCCAGCCCCAGCATTTT. It encodes CSARKGSQPQHF.

The rearrangement links TRBV5-6 to TRBJ2-1, with a tentative D call TRBD2 (5 bases). This CDR3 is 14 amino acids long. The V and J ends lost 4 bases and 3 bases respectively, with 11 bases between them. CDR1 is SGHDT, CDR2 YYEEEE, per germline. CDR3 residues: CASSLYRDYNEQFF. The CDR3 DNA sequence: TGTGCCAGCAGCCTTTACCGGGACTACAATGAGCAGTTCTTC. Based on the CDR3 plus reference TRBV5-6 and TRBJ2-1, the full variable domain is DAGVTQSPTHLIKTRGQQVTLRCSPKSGHDTVSWYQQALGQGPQFIFQYYEEEERQRGNFPDRFSGHQFPNYSSELNVNALLLGDSALYLCASSLYRDYNEQFFGPGTRLTVL.

The rearrangement joins TRBV20-1 to TRBJ2-3; weak D call: TRBD1 (6 bases). The V and J ends lost 4 bases and 4 bases respectively, with 15 bases between them. This CDR3 spans 14 amino acids. Germline values: CDR1 DFQATT, CDR2 SNEGSKA (reference sequence). The CDR3 DNA follows: TGCAGTGCTATGAGGGTCAGGGGTCCAGATACGCAGTATTTT. This translates into CSAMRVRGPDTQYF.